This TCR beta chain was found in a study of T cell responses to AZD1222 COVID-19 vaccine. Whole-study context: Second-dose intervals near 4 or 12 weeks were combined.

The data were produced by immunoSEQ multiplex PCR, yet TCRdb's version contains in-frame clones alone and is incomplete. This sample has 180,000 or so clones, with approximately 94% found just once. The CDR3 runs 14 residues. V lost 5 bases and J lost 5, with 15 bases in between. Germline-derived CDR1 and CDR2 are SGHTA and FQGTGA. Sequencing used peripheral blood, obtained on day 0 of AZD1222 vaccination. The clonotype comes from an adult in good health. This chain links TRBV7-3 with TRBJ1-1; no clear D gene. For the CDR3, the DNA is TGTGCCAGCAGCCCATCCCGGGCATTAACTGAAGCTTTCTTT. This encodes CASSPSRALTEAFF. The complete variable domain, with remaining parts taken from reference TRBV7-3 and TRBJ1-1, reads GAGVSQTPSNKVTEKGKYVELRCDPISGHTALYWYRQSLGQGPEFLIYFQGTGAADDSGLPNDRFFAVRPEGSVSTLKIQRTERGDSAVYLCASSPSRALTEAFFGQGTRLTVV.